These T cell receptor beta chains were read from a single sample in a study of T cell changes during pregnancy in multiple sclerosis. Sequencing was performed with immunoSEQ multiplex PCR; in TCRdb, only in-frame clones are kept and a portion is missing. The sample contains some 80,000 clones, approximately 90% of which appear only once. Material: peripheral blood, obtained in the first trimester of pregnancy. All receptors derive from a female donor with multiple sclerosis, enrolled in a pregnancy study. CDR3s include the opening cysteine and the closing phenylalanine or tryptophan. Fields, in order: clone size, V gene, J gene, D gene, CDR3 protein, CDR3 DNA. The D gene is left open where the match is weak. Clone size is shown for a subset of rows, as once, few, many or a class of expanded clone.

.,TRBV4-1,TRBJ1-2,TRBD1,CASSQEQGYYGYTF,TGCGCCAGCAGCCAAGAACAGGGGTACTATGGCTACACCTTC
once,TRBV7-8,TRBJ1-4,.,CASSLGDIGKLFF,TGTGCCAGCAGCTTAGGAGACATTGGAAAACTGTTTTTT
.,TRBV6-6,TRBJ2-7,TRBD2,CASSYLAGGYEQYF,TGTGCCAGCAGTTACCTAGCGGGAGGCTACGAGCAGTACTTC
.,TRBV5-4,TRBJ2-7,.,CASSWEPLSYEQYF,TGTGCCAGCAGCTGGGAGCCTCTATCCTACGAGCAGTACTTC
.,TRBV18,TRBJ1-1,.,CASSPPGVTEAFF,TGTGCCAGCTCACCACCAGGGGTAACTGAAGCTTTCTTT
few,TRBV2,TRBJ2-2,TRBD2,CASRAGRRGVAGELFF,TGTGCCAGCAGAGCGGGACGCCGCGGGGTGGCCGGGGAGCTGTTTTTT
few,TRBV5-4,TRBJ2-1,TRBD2,CASSRPLAGGYNEQFF,TGTGCCAGCAGCAGACCACTAGCGGGGGGGTACAATGAGCAGTTCTTC
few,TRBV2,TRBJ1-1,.,CASSELRVLSTEAFF,TGTGCCAGCAGTGAACTCAGGGTGTTGAGCACTGAAGCTTTCTTT
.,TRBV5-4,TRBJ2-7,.,CASSLKGRYEQYF,TGTGCCAGCAGCTTGAAGGGGCGATACGAGCAGTACTTC
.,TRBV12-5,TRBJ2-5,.,CASGTGTTVQETQYF,TGTGCTAGTGGTACCGGGACAACTGTTCAAGAGACCCAGTACTTC
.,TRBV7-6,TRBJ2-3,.,CASSSPSGVGTDTQYF,TGTGCCAGCAGCTCCCCTAGTGGAGTCGGCACAGATACGCAGTATTTT
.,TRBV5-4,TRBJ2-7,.,CASTLDEEGVDYEQYF,TGTGCCAGCACCTTGGATGAGGAGGGAGTGGACTACGAGCAGTACTTC
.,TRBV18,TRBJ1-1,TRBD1,CASSPGTGDTEAFF,TGTGCCAGCTCACCCGGGACAGGGGACACTGAAGCTTTCTTT
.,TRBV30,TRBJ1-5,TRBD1,CAWSRGQGKNQPQHF,TGTGCCTGGAGCCGGGGACAGGGGAAAAATCAGCCCCAGCATTTT
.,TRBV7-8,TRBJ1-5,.,CASSLGRDQPQHF,TGTGCCAGCAGCTTGGGGAGGGATCAGCCCCAGCATTTT
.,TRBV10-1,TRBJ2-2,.,CASSDKEGTNTGELFF,TGCGCCAGCAGTGATAAGGAGGGGACGAACACCGGGGAGCTGTTTTTT
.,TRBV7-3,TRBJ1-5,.,CASSLRAGNSNQPQHF,TGTGCCAGCAGCTTAAGGGCAGGGAATAGCAATCAGCCCCAGCATTTT
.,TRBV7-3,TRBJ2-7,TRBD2,CASSPTSGAYEQYF,TGTGCCAGCAGCCCGACTAGCGGGGCCTACGAGCAGTACTTC
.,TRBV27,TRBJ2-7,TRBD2,CASSPGLAIYEQYF,TGTGCCAGCAGTCCCGGACTAGCGATCTACGAGCAGTACTTC
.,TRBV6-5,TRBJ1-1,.,CASSYSGQTTEAFF,TGTGCCAGCAGTTACTCTGGACAGACTACTGAAGCTTTCTTT
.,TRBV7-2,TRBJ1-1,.,CASSPRVGTEAFF,TGTGCCAGCAGCCCCAGGGTCGGGACTGAAGCTTTCTTT
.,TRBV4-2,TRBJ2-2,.,CASSQDTGLGELFF,TGTGCCAGCAGCCAAGATACGGGGTTAGGGGAGCTGTTTTTT
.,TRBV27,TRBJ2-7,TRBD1,CASSLSPTGGEGQYF,TGTGCCAGCAGTTTATCCCCGACAGGGGGTGAAGGGCAGTACTTC
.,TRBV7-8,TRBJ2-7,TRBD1,CASSLDASGTASSYEQYF,TGTGCCAGCAGCTTAGATGCCTCCGGGACAGCGAGCTCCTACGAGCAGTACTTC
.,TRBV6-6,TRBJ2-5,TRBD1,CASIGTGGGETQYF,TGTGCCAGCATTGGGACAGGGGGCGGTGAGACCCAGTACTTC
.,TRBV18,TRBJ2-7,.,CASSPGGGAYNEQYF,TGTGCCAGCTCACCAGGGGGGGGCGCATACAACGAGCAGTACTTC